This T cell receptor beta chain came from a study of blood T cell repertoires in COVID-19. Turning to the study itself: Italy, Spain and the United States were the sources of the convalescent and acute COVID-19 samples.

As processed by the authors: Nucleated cell counts were estimated from reference gene primer amplification. The method was immunoSEQ multiplex PCR; TCRdb's version includes in-frame clones alone and lacks a portion of them. V and J calls and clone size come straight from that table; D and trimming were deduced from the DNA. The repertoire holds over 130,000 clones, with roughly 84% as singletons. The CDR3 has 16 amino acids. The V gene lost 5 bases and the J gene lost 5 bases, with 19 bases spanning the gap. Germline lookup yields CDR1 SGHVS and CDR2 FQNEAQ. In Seattle, patients joined the study during active infection and were tracked longitudinally.

The sequence derives from a man between 25 and 39 years old with COVID-19, enrolled during active disease. The V call is TRBV7-8, the J call TRBJ2-1, with a tentative D call TRBD2 (7 bases). Material: peripheral blood. CDR3 nucleotides: TGTGCCAGCAGCATTTCGGGACACCGGGGGGACAATGAGCAGTTCTTC. Amino acids: CASSISGHRGDNEQFF.